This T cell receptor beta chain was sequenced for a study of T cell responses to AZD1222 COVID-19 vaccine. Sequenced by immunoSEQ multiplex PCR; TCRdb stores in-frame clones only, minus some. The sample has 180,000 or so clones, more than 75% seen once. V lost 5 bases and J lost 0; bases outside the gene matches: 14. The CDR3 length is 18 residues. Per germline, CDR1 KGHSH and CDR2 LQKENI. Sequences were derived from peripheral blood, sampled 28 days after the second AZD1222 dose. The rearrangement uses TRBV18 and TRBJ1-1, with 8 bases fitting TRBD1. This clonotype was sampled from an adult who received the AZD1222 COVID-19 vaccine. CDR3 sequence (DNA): TGTGCCAGCTCAAACATACGGACAGGGAAAATCATGAACACTGAAGCTTTCTTT. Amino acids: CASSNIRTGKIMNTEAFF.